This TCR beta chain was captured in a study of blood T cell repertoires in COVID-19. This CDR3 is 15 amino acids long. Per the germline V gene, CDR1 is MDHEN and CDR2 is SYDVKM. The V and J ends lost 6 bases and 0 bases, in that order; junction bases with no gene match: 7. Using immunoSEQ multiplex PCR, the repertoire was profiled, and TCRdb retains in-frame clones only, with some absent. The sample lists about 83,000 clones, 87% occurring once. The clonotype originates from a woman between 45 and 60 years old with active or convalescent COVID-19. Sequenced: peripheral blood. The V call is TRBV28, the J call TRBJ1-2; 7 nucleotides align to TRBD1. Here the CDR3 reads CASRPGQKPNYGYTF. The CDR3 DNA reads TGTGCCAGCAGACCGGGACAGAAACCTAACTATGGCTACACCTTC.